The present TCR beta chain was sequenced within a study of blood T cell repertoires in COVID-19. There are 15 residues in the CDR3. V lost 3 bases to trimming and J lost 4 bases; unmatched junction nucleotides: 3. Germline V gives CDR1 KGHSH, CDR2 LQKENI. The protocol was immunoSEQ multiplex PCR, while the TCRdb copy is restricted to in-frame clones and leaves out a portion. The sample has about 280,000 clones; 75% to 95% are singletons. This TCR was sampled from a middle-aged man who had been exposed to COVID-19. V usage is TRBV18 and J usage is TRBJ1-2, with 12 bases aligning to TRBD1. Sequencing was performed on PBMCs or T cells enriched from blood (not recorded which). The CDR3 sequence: CASSPGTGGIYGYTF. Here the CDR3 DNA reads TGTGCCAGCTCACCCGGGACAGGGGGCATCTATGGCTACACCTTC.